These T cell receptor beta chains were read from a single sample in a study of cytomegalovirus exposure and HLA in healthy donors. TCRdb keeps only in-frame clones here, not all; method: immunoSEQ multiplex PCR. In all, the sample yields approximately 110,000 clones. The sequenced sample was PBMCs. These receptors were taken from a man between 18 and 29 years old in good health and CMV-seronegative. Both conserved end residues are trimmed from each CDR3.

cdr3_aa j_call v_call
ASMEGLDYEQY TRBJ2-7 TRBV6-1
ASSMSPLSDNEQF TRBJ2-1 TRBV19
AISEGRTGGYEQY TRBJ2-7 TRBV10-3
ASSIPGTGFYEQY TRBJ2-7 TRBV19
AISEQGADTQY TRBJ2-3 TRBV10-3
ASSPRTEDAQY TRBJ2-5 TRBV5-1
ASAHSDRETQY TRBJ2-5 TRBV12-5
ASSLAAQGGYGYT TRBJ1-2 TRBV7-6
ASSLGQATETQY TRBJ2-5 TRBV5-1
ASSSGRAWEQF TRBJ2-1 TRBV27
SVEDESGTSAVEQF TRBJ2-1 TRBV29-1
ASSLAGTYEQY TRBJ2-7 TRBV5-4
ASSQDMSSGNTIY TRBJ1-3 TRBV14
ASSQDKVAGEQY NA TRBV4-1
ASSNTDMVAHSNQPQH TRBJ1-5 TRBV19
ASRMRYEQY TRBJ2-7 TRBV6-1